A selection of T cell receptor beta chains follows, all from one sample in a study of cytomegalovirus exposure and HLA in healthy donors. Clones were sequenced by immunoSEQ multiplex PCR, and TCRdb holds only the in-frame ones, with some missing. Of fewer than 350,000 clones detected, 85% to 90% appear once; the ten largest clones hold approximately 0.88%. The sample comprised PBMCs. These receptors were taken from a woman between 18 and 30 years old in good health and CMV-seronegative. The CDR3 runs from the conserved cysteine through the conserved F or W. The D gene is left open where the match is weak. Size is stated for part of the rows, as once, few or many counts, or as a class when the clone is expanded.

- TRBJ2-7 - TRBV6-5 TGTGCCAGCAGTTGGTCCCAGGTCCACGAGCAGTACTTC CASSWSQVHEQYF
- TRBJ2-2 TRBD2 TRBV11-3 TGTGCCAGCAGCGGACTAGCGACCGGGGAGCTGTTTTTT CASSGLATGELFF
- TRBJ2-4 - TRBV25-1 TGTGCCAGCAGTGAATATACAGGAGTCGGCAAAAACATTCAGTACTTC CASSEYTGVGKNIQYF
- TRBJ1-6 - TRBV6-5 TGTGCCAGCAGTCCCAGGGGATTGGGGAATTCACCCCTCCACTTT CASSPRGLGNSPLHF
once TRBJ2-2 TRBD1 TRBV28 TGTGCCAGCAGTTTATACAGGGGGATTGCCGGGGAGCTGTTTTTT CASSLYRGIAGELFF
- TRBJ1-5 TRBD1 TRBV15 TGTGCCACCAGCGCCTGGACAGGGGGTATGGGTCAGCCCCAGCATTTT CATSAWTGGMGQPQHF
- TRBJ2-7 TRBD2 TRBV2 TGTGCCAGCAGTGAAAAGTGGCTAGCGGGATCCTACGAGCAGTACTTC CASSEKWLAGSYEQYF
- TRBJ2-5 - TRBV6-5 TGTGCCAGCAGTTATGGTGTATCGGCAAGCAGGTCCCAGTACTTC CASSYGVSASRSQYF
- TRBJ2-3 TRBD2 TRBV5-4 TGTGCCAGCAGCCGGCTGGTGGCTAGCGGAAGCACAGATACGCAGTATTTT CASSRLVASGSTDTQYF
- TRBJ2-3 TRBD2 TRBV5-1 TGCGCCAGCGGATCGGCGGGAGGGTTACTCACAGATACGCAGTATTTT CASGSAGGLLTDTQYF
- TRBJ2-4 - TRBV7-2 TGTGCCAGCAGCTTATTCCCAGGGTCGGACATTCAGTACTTC CASSLFPGSDIQYF
- TRBJ2-1 - TRBV25-1 TGTGCCAGCAGTGAAGACGGGAGTTTCACCTACAATGAGCAGTTCTTC CASSEDGSFTYNEQFF
- TRBJ1-6 - TRBV5-1 TGCGCCAGCAGCTCGTGGGGGGATAATTCACCCCTCCACTTT CASSSWGDNSPLHF
- TRBJ2-7 TRBD1 TRBV2 TGTGCCAGCAGCCGGGACAGGGGTATCGGGGACTACGAGCAGTACTTC CASSRDRGIGDYEQYF
- TRBJ2-5 TRBD1 TRBV2 TGTGCCAGTCCCTCAACAGGGGGTAGAGAGACCCAGTACTTC CASPSTGGRETQYF
few TRBJ2-7 - TRBV13 TGTGCCAGCAGCTTAGGGGCGGGGGCGGACGAGCAGTACTTC CASSLGAGADEQYF
- TRBJ2-2 - TRBV5-1 TGCGCCAGCAGCTTGGACGGGGGGCCCGGGGAGCTGTTTTTT CASSLDGGPGELFF
- TRBJ2-3 - TRBV20-1 TGCAGTGCTATTTTAATAGTGTATTTT CSAILIVYF
- TRBJ2-7 - TRBV10-3 TGTGCCATCAGTGTTCGGGGGACCTCCTACGAGCAGTACTTC CAISVRGTSYEQYF
- TRBJ1-5 - TRBV19 TGTGCCAGTAGCTCCCCACACAGGGTGGATCAGCCCCAGCATTTT CASSSPHRVDQPQHF
- TRBJ1-1 - TRBV9 TGTGCCAGCAGCCTCAACCCGGTGAACACTGAAGCTTTCTTT CASSLNPVNTEAFF
- TRBJ1-2 TRBD1 TRBV28 TGTGCCAGCAGTTTACTCCTTGGACAGGGAGTTGGCTACACCTTC CASSLLLGQGVGYTF
- TRBJ2-1 - TRBV5-4 TGTGCCAGCAGCTCCCCGTTCAGTAGCCAGCGGGTCAACAATGAGCAGTTCTTC CASSSPFSSQRVNNEQFF
- TRBJ2-3 TRBD2 TRBV7-7 TGTGCTAGCAGCTCGGGACTAGCGGCTAGCACAGATACGCAGTATTTT CASSSGLAASTDTQYF
- TRBJ2-7 - TRBV10-3 TGTGCCATCAGTGACCAATTAGGGGAAGGGTCCTACGAGCAGTACTTC CAISDQLGEGSYEQYF
- TRBJ1-5 TRBD1 TRBV5-4 TGTGCCAGCAGCTACCGACAGGGGCGAGGGAGCAATCAGCCCCAGCATTTT CASSYRQGRGSNQPQHF
- TRBJ1-6 TRBD1 TRBV7-9 TGTGCCAGCAGCAAAACTACAGGGGCAGGGTCACCCCTCCACTTT CASSKTTGAGSPLHF
- TRBJ2-2 - TRBV9 TGTGCCAGCAGCCCACCGGGCCCGCGGGACACCGGGGAGCTGTTTTTT CASSPPGPRDTGELFF
- TRBJ1-2 - TRBV18 TGTGCCAGCTCACCGCTAGTGGACAGTAACTATGGCTACACCTTC CASSPLVDSNYGYTF
- TRBJ2-7 TRBD1 TRBV27 TGTGCCAGCAGTGATGCAGGGGGTCAGCAGTACTTC CASSDAGGQQYF
- TRBJ2-2 - TRBV10-3 TGTGCCATCAGTGAGTCGCCGGGAAGCAACACCGGGGAGCTGTTTTTT CAISESPGSNTGELFF
- TRBJ2-7 TRBD2 TRBV9 TGTGCCAGCAACGCCGGGACTAGTTCCCTCGAGCAGTACTTC CASNAGTSSLEQYF
- TRBJ1-1 - TRBV30 TGTGCCTGGGTAAGGGGACACATCAACACTGAAGCTTTCTTT CAWVRGHINTEAFF
- TRBJ2-7 TRBD2 TRBV6-5 TGTGCCAGCAACCTAGCGGGAGGTCCCTCCTACGAGCAGTACTTC CASNLAGGPSYEQYF
once TRBJ1-1 - TRBV6-1 TGTGCCAGCAGTCAGGGGACCCTGAACACTGAAGCTTTCTTT CASSQGTLNTEAFF
- TRBJ2-7 TRBD2 TRBV14 TGTGCCAGCAGCCAAGGGCTAGCGGGAGTATTTATCGAGCAGTACTTC CASSQGLAGVFIEQYF
- TRBJ1-1 - TRBV18 TGTGCCAGCTCAACTAAACCACCGACAGGGAACACTGAAGCTTTCTTT CASSTKPPTGNTEAFF
- TRBJ1-1 TRBD1 TRBV7-8 TGTGCCAGCAGCAGGGGGCCCACTGAAGCTTTCTTT CASSRGPTEAFF
- TRBJ1-6 - TRBV6-5 TGTGCCAGCAGTTATAAGGGGGATTCACCCCTCCACTTT CASSYKGDSPLHF
- TRBJ2-3 TRBD2 TRBV11-2 TGTGCCAGCAGAAAGCCGGGACTAGCGGGAGTCTTTGGCACAGATACGCAGTATTTT CASRKPGLAGVFGTDTQYF
- TRBJ1-1 TRBD1 TRBV28 TGTGCCAGCAGCCCGGACAGGTTGCGCACTGAAGCTTTCTTT CASSPDRLRTEAFF
- TRBJ2-5 - TRBV9 TGTGCCAGCAGCGTAGCGGCCGGGCGGGTAGAGACCCAGTACTTC CASSVAAGRVETQYF
- TRBJ2-5 TRBD2 TRBV28 TGTGCCAGCAGTTTAGGGACTAGCGGGAGCCAAGAGACCCAGTACTTC CASSLGTSGSQETQYF
- TRBJ2-5 - TRBV5-1 TGCGCCAGCAGCTTGGAGGGGATCCAAGAGACCCAGTACTTC CASSLEGIQETQYF
once TRBJ2-7 TRBD2 TRBV18 TGTGCCAGCTCACCATCCGCCAGCGGGAGGAAGCAGTACTTC CASSPSASGRKQYF